These 25 T cell receptor beta chains were sequenced from one sample in a study of Tregs in tolerant kidney transplant recipients. Clones were read by immunoSEQ multiplex PCR, and TCRdb kept only the in-frame ones, dropping some. Its table lists around 33,000 clones. The source was CD8+ T cells from blood, collected before the transplant. The receptors were gathered from a human donor who received a combined kidney and bone marrow transplant.

Remarks on this clone: The CDR3 goes on 3 residues after the read ends, and that part is filled in from the germline J gene. This chain joins TRBV29-1 and TRBJ2-7, with TRBD1 matching 7 bases. Germline V gene data show CDR1 as SQVTM and CDR2 as ANQGSEA. The CDR3 runs 13 residues. V dropped 6 bases and J dropped 1; count of bases not matched to a gene: 6. The sequenced CDR3 bases are TGCAGCGTAGGAACAGGGGAGTCCTACGAG. This gives the protein CSVGTGESYE. The CDR3 in its entirety is CSVGTGESYEQYF.

As concerns this clone: The read halts 3 residues ahead of the CDR3 end, with the missing end drawn from the germline J gene. The chain links TRBV7-9 to TRBJ2-2, with a tentative D call TRBD1 (5 bases). The V gene lost 3 bases and the J gene lost 2 bases, with 10 bases spanning the gap. The V gene's germline CDR1 is SEHNR and CDR2 FQNEAQ (reference sequence). CDR3 size: 15 residues. CDR3 loop: CASSFAGHNTGELFF. CDR3 DNA (partial): TGTGCCAGCAGCTTCGCAGGACACAACACCGGGGAG.

Worth noting for this clone: The read terminates 3 residues ahead of where the CDR3 ends, so the germline J gene completes it. The chain employs TRBV7-3 and TRBJ2-1; D not resolved. Germline V gene data show CDR1 as SGHTA and CDR2 as FQGTGA. The CDR3 length is 13 residues. Trimming took off 4 bases at V and 8 bases at J, with 12 bases between the two ends. The DNA read from the CDR3 is TGTGCCAGCAGCTCATATGCGGAAGATGAG. As protein: CASSSYAEDE. The full CDR3 protein reads CASSSYAEDEQFF.

CDR3 protein: CASSIEGALYTF. The DNA read from the CDR3 is TGTGCCAGTAGTATAGAAGGGGCCCTT. The chain is built from TRBV19 and TRBJ1-2; D possibly corresponds to TRBD1 (5 bases). The sequence runs out 3 residues before the end of the CDR3; the remainder is reconstructed from the germline J gene. This CDR3 has 12 residues. Germline V gene lookup returns CDR1 LNHDA and CDR2 SQIVND (reference sequence).

Note on this clone: With the read ending 3 residues before the CDR3 end, the germline J gene is used to fill in that end. The chain couples TRBV29-1 to TRBJ1-1; 10 nucleotides match TRBD1. The J segment lost 6 bases and the V segment lost 7 bases, leaving 2 bases of the junction unmatched. The V gene's germline CDR1 is SQVTM and CDR2 ANQGSEA. The CDR3 has 11 amino acids. This chain's CDR3 is CSGGQGSEAFF. The DNA read from the CDR3 is TGCAGCGGGGGACAGGGGTCTGAA. Based on the CDR3 plus reference TRBV29-1 and TRBJ1-1, the full variable domain is SAVISQKPSRDICQRGTSLTIQCQVDSQVTMMFWYRQQPGQSLTLIATANQGSEATYESGFVIDKFPISRPNLTFSTLTVSNMSPEDSSIYLCSGGQGSEAFFGQGTRLTVV.

To note about this clone: The missing CDR3 end, 3 residues past where the read stops, is filled in from the germline J gene. Other DNA sequences from this sample encode an identical CDR3 as well. The V call is TRBV9, the J call TRBJ1-1; a possible D gene is TRBD1 (6 bases). The germline V gene encodes CDR1 SGDLS and CDR2 YYNGEE. V was shortened by 2 bases and J by 0 bases, with 11 bases between the two germline ends. The length of the CDR3 is 15 residues. CDR3 region: CASSVSGGMNTEAFF. CDR3 DNA (partial): TGTGCCAGCAGCGTCTCGGGGGGCATGAACACTGAA.

Of note for this clone: Read data end 3 residues before the CDR3 end; the end is taken from the germline J gene. The V gene is TRBV7-6, the J gene TRBJ1-4; TRBD1 matches at 8 bases. With V trimmed by 1 base and J by 3 bases, 7 bases remained unmatched. CDR1 is SGHVS, CDR2 FNYEAQ, per germline. The CDR3 is 17 residues long. Incomplete CDR3 DNA: TGTGCCAGCAGCTTAGAAGAGCCGGGACAGGCTAATGAAAAA. Amino acid sequence: CASSLEEPGQANEK. The complete CDR3 sequence is CASSLEEPGQANEKLFF.

On this clone: The read ends 3 residues shy of where the CDR3 ends; the end is completed using the germline J gene. This CDR3 is also generated by other DNA sequences in the sample. The V and J genes are TRBV5-1 and TRBJ1-1; a weak D match, TRBD1 (5 bases). The CDR3 runs to 14 residues. Germline values: CDR1 SGHRS, CDR2 YFSETQ. Trimming left V 0 bases short and J 4 bases short, with 10 bases between. The DNA read from the CDR3 is TGCGCCAGCAGCTTGGGCCAGGGAATCACTGAA. Residues: CASSLGQGITE. The whole CDR3 reads CASSLGQGITEAFF.

For this clone: Read coverage stops 3 residues before the CDR3 terminus; the germline J gene supplies the remainder. This chain joins TRBV20-1 and TRBJ2-7; D is possibly TRBD2 (6 bases). Germline CDR1 is DFQATT and CDR2 is SNEGSKA (reference sequence). Trimming pared 1 base from V and 2 bases from J, leaving 12 bases between. The CDR3 runs 14 residues. The covered CDR3 bases are TGCAGTGCTAGAGGGGGGGAGGTAGCCTACGAG. Translation: CSARGGEVAYE. From start to end, the CDR3 is CSARGGEVAYEQYF.

A remark on this clone: The CDR3 extends 3 residues past the end of the read, so its final part is completed from the germline J gene. The chain joins TRBV19 to TRBJ2-3; 7 bases match TRBD2. The CDR3 is 15 residues long. Germline V lookup: CDR1 LNHDA, CDR2 SQIVND (reference sequence). The V and J ends lost 5 bases and 1 base, in that order; junction bases with no gene match: 6. The CDR3: CASSPRLAGTDTQYF. The sequenced CDR3 bases are TGTGCCAGTAGTCCGCGCCTAGCGGGCACAGATACG.

Comments on this clone: The read finishes 3 residues shy of the CDR3 end, and the germline J gene is used to complete it. This chain links TRBV20-1 with TRBJ2-7; D unresolved. Trimming took off 5 bases at V and 2 bases at J, with 7 bases between the two ends. The germline gives CDR1 DFQATT, CDR2 SNEGSKA (reference sequence). The CDR3 loop spans 11 amino acids. CDR3 sequence reads: CSAFTPYEQYF. Incomplete CDR3 DNA: TGCAGTGCTTTCACACCCTACGAG.

On this clone itself: The CDR3 is cut off 3 residues early in the read; its end comes from the germline J gene. V is TRBV19 and J is TRBJ2-1; a possible D gene is TRBD1 (6 bases). V shed 10 bases and J shed 9 bases, with 13 bases lying between them. This CDR3 is built from 11 residues. Per the germline V gene, CDR1 is LNHDA and CDR2 is SQIVND (reference sequence). CDR3 bases read: TGTGCCACCCGGACAGCTATTGAG. Translation: CATRTAIE. The whole CDR3 sequence is CATRTAIEQFF.

As concerns this clone: From the germline J gene comes the end of the CDR3, since the read stops 3 residues before it. V is TRBV19 and J is TRBJ2-1, with unresolved D. Trimming pared 0 bases from V and 4 bases from J, leaving 4 bases between. Germline V gene sequence: CDR1 LNHDA, CDR2 SQIVND (reference sequence). This CDR3 is built from 13 residues. CDR3 region: CASSIDRYNEQFF. Incomplete CDR3 DNA: TGTGCCAGTAGTATAGACCGGTACAATGAG.

This chain's CDR3 is CASSATGGSYEQYF. CDR3 DNA, as far as it was read: TGTGCCAGCAGCGCCACAGGGGGCTCCTACGAG. This chain connects TRBV9 to TRBJ2-7; TRBD1 matches 8 bases. The read terminates 3 residues before the CDR3 end, so the remaining end is supplied by the germline J gene. Germline CDR1 is SGDLS and CDR2 is YYNGEE. V dropped 3 bases and J dropped 0; count of bases not matched to a gene: 2. The CDR3 runs 14 residues.

Note on this clone: The CDR3 extends 3 residues past the end of the read, so its final part is completed from the germline J gene. The rearrangement joins TRBV19 to TRBJ1-1, with a weak D call TRBD1 (6 bases). Germline loops: CDR1 LNHDA, CDR2 SQIVND (reference sequence). V was cut by 2 bases and J by 3 bases, with 7 bases left in between. This CDR3 has 13 amino acids. CDR3 DNA, as far as it was read: TGTGCCAGTAGTATATGGGGGCACACTGAA. Its translation is CASSIWGHTE. The entire CDR3 sequence reads CASSIWGHTEAFF.

About this clone: The observed sequence ends 3 residues before the CDR3 terminus, with the missing tail filled in from the germline J gene. The chain recombines TRBV29-1 with TRBJ1-1, with TRBD1 matching over 11 bases. CDR3 size: 15 residues. V dropped 4 bases and J dropped 6; count of bases not matched to a gene: 10. In germline, CDR1 is SQVTM, CDR2 ANQGSEA. The CDR3 reads CSVARTGGGWAEAFF. The covered CDR3 bases are TGCAGCGTTGCTCGGACAGGGGGCGGGTGGGCTGAA. Full variable domain (outside the CDR3, taken from reference TRBV29-1 and TRBJ1-1): SAVISQKPSRDICQRGTSLTIQCQVDSQVTMMFWYRQQPGQSLTLIATANQGSEATYESGFVIDKFPISRPNLTFSTLTVSNMSPEDSSIYLCSVARTGGGWAEAFFGQGTRLTVV.

A word on this clone: Sequencing ends 3 residues short of the CDR3 end; the germline J gene provides the rest. The rearrangement joins TRBV7-9 to TRBJ2-7, with a tentative D call TRBD1 (7 bases). Trimming left V 7 bases short and J 4 bases short, with 14 bases between. Germline loops: CDR1 SEHNR, CDR2 FQNEAQ (reference sequence). This CDR3 region has 13 residues. Partial CDR3 DNA: TGTGCCAGCACCGCTCCAGGGGGGTACGAG. Its protein product is CASTAPGGYE. Given in full, the CDR3 is CASTAPGGYEQYF. Looking up the rest from reference TRBV7-9 and TRBJ2-7 gives the full variable domain: DTGVSQNPRHKITKRGQNVTFRCDPISEHNRLYWYRQTLGQGPEFLTYFQNEAQLEKSRLLSDRFSAERPKGSFSTLEIQRTEQGDSAMYLCASTAPGGYEQYFGPGTRLTVT.

On this clone: Sequencing ends 3 residues short of the CDR3 end; the germline J gene provides the rest. The chain uses TRBV6-1 and TRBJ2-7; TRBD1 matches at 11 bases. The CDR3 is 15 amino acids. V was pared by 3 bases and J by 6 bases, with 7 bases of the junction left unmatched. Germline loops: CDR1 MNHNS, CDR2 SASEGT. The CDR3 DNA, read in part, is TGTGCCAGCAGTGATTGGGGACAGGGGGATGTCGAG. Translating gives CASSDWGQGDVE. The entire CDR3 protein reads CASSDWGQGDVEQYF.

Comments on this clone: The missing CDR3 end, 3 residues past where the read stops, is filled in from the germline J gene. The V gene is TRBV7-8, the J gene TRBJ2-1, with D perhaps matching TRBD2 (7 bases). The CDR3 extends over 13 amino acids. Germline CDR1 is SGHVS and CDR2 is FQNEAQ. The V and J ends lost 4 bases and 5 bases respectively, with 9 bases between them. CDR3 DNA (partial): TGTGCCAGCAGCTCGGGGGGCAACAATGAG. Translating gives CASSSGGNNE. The full CDR3 protein is CASSSGGNNEQFF.

In regard to this clone: The read halts 3 residues ahead of the CDR3 end, with the missing end drawn from the germline J gene. The gene calls are TRBV5-1 and TRBJ2-3; TRBD1 aligns across 7 bases. There are 15 residues in the CDR3. From germline, CDR1 is SGHRS and CDR2 YFSETQ. J lost 1 base, V lost 4 bases, and 6 bases had no gene match. The sequenced CDR3 bases are TGCGCCAGCAGCCCCCGACAGGGTGGCACAGATACG. It specifies CASSPRQGGTDT. The whole CDR3 protein is CASSPRQGGTDTQYF.

In the case of this clone: The read terminates 3 residues ahead of where the CDR3 ends, so the germline J gene completes it. The rearrangement uses TRBV7-3 and TRBJ2-2; tentative D call: TRBD1 (6 bases). Deletions cut 3 bases from V and 6 bases from J, with 8 bases between. The CDR3 is 13 residues long. Per the germline V gene, CDR1 is SGHTA and CDR2 is FQGTGA. The covered CDR3 bases are TGTGCCAGCAGCTTCACAGGGTCCGGGGAG. Translated: CASSFTGSGE. The full CDR3 protein reads CASSFTGSGELFF.

Regarding this clone: The read comes to an end 3 residues before the CDR3 does, leaving the germline J gene to fill in the end. The chain is built from TRBV5-1 and TRBJ2-1; 7 bases are a match to TRBD2. Germline-derived CDR1 and CDR2 are SGHRS and YFSETQ. Trimming at V came to 3 bases and at J to 0 bases, leaving 3 bases not matched to a gene. This CDR3 spans 15 amino acids. The CDR3 reads CASSSGLTSYNEQFF. The part of the CDR3 DNA that was read is TGCGCCAGCAGCTCGGGACTAACCTCCTACAATGAG. Complete variable domain (other parts from reference TRBV5-1 and TRBJ2-1): KAGVTQTPRYLIKTRGQQVTLSCSPISGHRSVSWYQQTPGQGLQFLFEYFSETQRNKGNFPGRFSGRQFSNSRSEMNVSTLELGDSALYLCASSSGLTSYNEQFFGPGTRLTVL.

Its frequency marks this clone as large. The read falls 3 residues short of the CDR3 end, and the missing part is taken from the germline J gene. The chain uses TRBV10-3 and TRBJ2-2, with D hard to call. The germline V and J ends were trimmed by 7 bases and 1 base, with 10 bases remaining between them. CDR3 size: 14 residues. Germline values: CDR1 ENHRY, CDR2 SYGVKD. CDR3 loop: CAIKNTQNTGELFF. The DNA read from the CDR3 is TGTGCCATCAAAAACACCCAGAACACCGGGGAG.

On this clone: The read gets to within 3 residues of the CDR3 end, and the germline J gene fills in the rest. This rearrangement joins TRBV4-1 to TRBJ2-3, with TRBD2 identical over 9 bases. The CDR3 runs to 16 residues. Per germline, CDR1 MGHRA and CDR2 YSYEKL. With V trimmed by 3 bases and J by 5 bases, 9 bases remained unmatched. CDR3 residues: CASSQGGGRAGDTQYF. The CDR3 DNA, read in part, is TGCGCCAGCAGCCAGGGCGGCGGGAGGGCAGGAGATACG.

Remarks on this clone: The read ends 3 residues shy of where the CDR3 ends; the end is completed using the germline J gene. The V call is TRBV7-8, the J call TRBJ2-7; 7 bases agree with TRBD2. The CDR3 spans 16 residues. Germline CDR1 SGHVS, CDR2 FQNEAQ. Trimming removed 4 bases from V and 3 bases from J; junction bases left unmatched: 12. CDR3 bases read: TGTGCCAGCAGCTCCCACCTCGGACTAGTAGTCTACGAG. Translation: CASSSHLGLVVYE. The complete CDR3 reads CASSSHLGLVVYEQYF.